This T cell receptor beta chain derives from a study of PD-1 blockade in classical Hodgkin lymphoma (TCRdb year 2020). Study-wide context: Nivolumab dosing was 3 mg/kg intravenously every 2 weeks, continuing until either disease progression or unacceptable toxicity. The study used CyTOF and TCR beta sequencing to define a peripheral blood immune signature of response to PD-1 blockade in classical Hodgkin lymphoma.

In light of the paper, this sample's time point label describes: cycle 1 day 1 (C1D1), immediately before nivolumab initiation. Every trial patient had relapsed after autologous stem cell transplantation, and cohorts A, B and C differed in prior brentuximab vedotin exposure. The trial cohort was composed of 56 patients with relapsed/refractory classical Hodgkin lymphoma, for whom complete response, partial response or progressive disease was recorded as best overall response. Trial patients were treated with single-agent nivolumab in the multi-cohort phase II CheckMate 205 trial. An independent review committee assessed best overall response using the 2007 International Working Group response criteria. PBMCs from the trial were collected at three points: immediately before nivolumab initiation (C1D1), and during therapy at cycle 2 day 1 and cycle 4 day 1. Peripheral blood was collected in 8 mL Vacutainer Cell Preparation Tubes, from which PBMCs were isolated by centrifugation and then cryopreserved.

CDR1 SGDLS and CDR2 YYNGEE are derived from the germline V gene. V lost 3 bases and J lost 1 base; the stretch between them is 3 bases long. The CDR3 sequence holds 12 residues, the cysteine and phenylalanine included. Only the CDR3 region is kept as DNA, spanning 36 bases read in frame from base 1. To note about this clone: Which antigen it targets is not known. Base qualities are missing; no much larger clone stands one base away.

The study at large found these results: Among trial patients, those achieving complete response had baseline diversity similar to that of newly diagnosed patients, while diversity was significantly lower in partial responders and progressors. Baseline TCR diversity was reported as lower in newly diagnosed patients than in healthy donors, and lower still in relapsed/refractory patients. The study was limited to a single clinical trial cohort, and causes of repertoire differences, possibly disease activity or prior therapy, remained undefined. A significant rise by C4D1 was seen in CD4+ but not CD8+ TCR diversity (p=0.0027 vs p=0.16), with the rise being most apparent in complete responders (p=0.02). Patients starting nivolumab less than 1 year after ASCT had lower diversity and were excluded from later analyses to avoid confounding by immune reconstitution.

Genomic DNA was extracted with the Qiagen DNeasy kit from unsorted PBMCs and from negatively selected CD4+ and CD8+ fractions. TCR beta CDR3 regions were subjected to amplification by immunoSEQ multiplex PCR with primers that anneal to V and J segments. A synthetic immune receptor repertoire was used to minimize amplification bias, and remaining bias was computationally removed after sequencing. On the authors' methods: Custom Python scripts were used to quantify repertoire diversity as the Shannon entropy index. Unsorted, CD4+ and CD8+ repertoires were analyzed separately, except in combined analyses where CD4+ and CD8+ sequences were merged in silico. A clone was considered expanded if an increase in frequency of at least 2-fold after treatment relative to C1D1 was found, and a pseudocount of 0.5 was applied to clones undetected at baseline. Clones with 0 or 1 copy at C1D1 were defined as singleton clones, while clones with 2 or more copies were defined as non-singleton clones. Clones expanded in unsorted samples were annotated as CD4+, CD8+ or unknown by matching protein sequences in sorted samples from the same patient. Wilcoxon tests on paired samples were used to test diversity changes from C1D1 to C4D1. TCRdb carries this immuneACCESS record with in-frame sequences only. Its versions omit some clonotypes, under half of them owing to an unresolved V gene in the studies checked, with the rest unexplained. The V and J calls and clone size come from that table; D and trimming were worked out from the DNA. For this sample the table gives some 100,000 clones, of which 80% to 95% were detected only once. Over 2.5% of the sample is held by the ten biggest clonotypes.

The TCR was taken from a human donor with classical Hodgkin lymphoma. Recombination linked TRBV9 to TRBJ2-3; the D segment cannot be called with confidence. This specimen was peripheral blood mononuclear cells (PBMCs), taken at baseline. The DNA sequence reads TGTGCCAGCAGCGGCCGCACAGATACGCAGTATTTT. The resulting protein is CASSGRTDTQYF. Reference TRBV9 and TRBJ2-3 genes cover what lies past the CDR3, so the full variable domain is DSGVTQTPKHLITATGQRVTLRCSPRSGDLSVYWYQQSLDQGLQFLIQYYNGEERAKGNILERFSAQQFPDLHSELNLSSLELGDSALYFCASSGRTDTQYFGPGTRLTVL.